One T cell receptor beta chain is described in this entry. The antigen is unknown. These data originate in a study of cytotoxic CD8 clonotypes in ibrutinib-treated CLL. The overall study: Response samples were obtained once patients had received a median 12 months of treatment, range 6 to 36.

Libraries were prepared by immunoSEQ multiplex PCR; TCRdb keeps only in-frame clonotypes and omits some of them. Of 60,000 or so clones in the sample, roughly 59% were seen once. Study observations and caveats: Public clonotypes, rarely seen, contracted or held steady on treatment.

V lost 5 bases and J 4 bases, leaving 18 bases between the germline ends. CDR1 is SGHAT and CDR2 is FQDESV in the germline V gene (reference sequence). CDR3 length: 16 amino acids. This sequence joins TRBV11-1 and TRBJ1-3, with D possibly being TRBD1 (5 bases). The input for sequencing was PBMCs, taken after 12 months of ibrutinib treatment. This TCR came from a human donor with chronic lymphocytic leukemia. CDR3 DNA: TGTGCCAGCAGCCCAGGACACTTACTCTCGGGAAACACCATATATTTT. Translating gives CASSPGHLLSGNTIYF.